These 19 T cell receptor beta chains share one sample of origin, sequenced in a study of T cell changes during pregnancy in multiple sclerosis (dated by TCRdb to the late 2010s). The protocol used for the library was the immunoSEQ multiplex PCR assay. TCRdb retrieved this table from immuneACCESS and kept in-frame rearrangements only. Not all clones are present; in checked studies, unresolved V genes account for under half, and no reason is known for the remainder. This sample gives roughly 80,000 clones in total; about 91% of them show up just once. The ten largest make up under 2.5% of the sample. Sequencing used peripheral blood, obtained before pregnancy. The receptors here all came from a female donor with multiple sclerosis, enrolled in a pregnancy study.

The genes are TRBV4-3 and TRBJ1-3; TRBD1 aligns across 7 bases. Germline V gives CDR1 LGHNA, CDR2 YSLEER. The V segment lost 0 bases and the J segment 1 base; nucleotides outside the gene matches: 0. The CDR3 is made up of 15 amino acids. CDR3 in amino acids: CASSQETGSGNTIYF. DNA for the CDR3: TGCGCCAGCAGCCAAGAGACAGGGTCTGGAAACACCATATATTTT.

Here the CDR3 DNA reads TGTGCCAGCAGTACCGGAGGGGTTGAAAAACTGTTTTTT. Translating gives CASSTGGVEKLFF. This sequence joins TRBV28 and TRBJ1-4; D possibly corresponds to TRBD1 (5 bases). This CDR3 spans 13 amino acids. Germline V gives CDR1 MDHEN, CDR2 SYDVKM. Trimming left V 5 bases short and J 7 bases short, with 11 bases between.

The sample holds one count of this clone. The gene calls are TRBV9 and TRBJ2-1; D gene ambiguous. The ends were cut back, 1 base at V and 2 bases at J, with 4 bases in the middle. CDR3 length equals 13 residues. In germline, CDR1 is SGDLS, CDR2 YYNGEE. The CDR3 bases are TGTGCCAGCAGCGTAACACCCTACAATGAGCAGTTCTTC. Its translation is CASSVTPYNEQFF. Full variable domain (rest looked up from reference TRBV9 and TRBJ2-1): DSGVTQTPKHLITATGQRVTLRCSPRSGDLSVYWYQQSLDQGLQFLIQYYNGEERAKGNILERFSAQQFPDLHSELNLSSLELGDSALYFCASSVTPYNEQFFGPGTRLTVL.

The chain couples TRBV6-1 to TRBJ2-3; 11 nucleotides align to TRBD2. The CDR3 is 15 residues long. Germline CDR1 reads MNHNS; CDR2 reads SASEGT. The J segment lost 6 bases and the V segment lost 5 bases, leaving 7 bases of the junction unmatched. The CDR3 here is CASSPPSGGFDTQYF. The CDR3 DNA sequence: TGTGCCAGCAGTCCGCCTAGCGGGGGGTTCGATACGCAGTATTTT.

This chain uses TRBV11-2 with TRBJ2-7; possibly TRBD1 for D (5 bases). CDR3 length: 12 amino acids. The germline V gene encodes CDR1 SGHAT and CDR2 FQNNGV. V lost 5 bases, J lost 3 bases, and 8 bases lay in between. The CDR3 bases are TGTGCCAGCAGCAGGGGAATCTACGAGCAGTACTTC. As protein: CASSRGIYEQYF.

The genes are TRBV30 and TRBJ1-6, with TRBD1 as a possible D gene (5 bases). With 4 bases removed from V and 9 bases from J, the gap between germline ends came to 13 bases. The germline V gene has CDR1 GTSNPN and CDR2 SVGIG (reference sequence). This CDR3 is built from 13 residues. CDR3 nucleotides: TGTGCCTGGAATTGGGGCGGGGCTTCACCCCTCCACTTT. It codes for CAWNWGGASPLHF.

This chain uses TRBV7-9 with TRBJ2-7, with 7 bases fitting TRBD2. The CDR3 sequence is 13 residues long. Germline V lookup: CDR1 SEHNR, CDR2 FQNEAQ (reference sequence). With 5 bases clipped from V and 5 bases from J, the junction kept 6 bases outside the gene matches. The CDR3: CASSLKGGDEQYF. The DNA for the CDR3 is TGTGCCAGCAGCCTTAAGGGAGGGGACGAGCAGTACTTC.

The V call is TRBV5-1, the J call TRBJ2-7; a weak D match, TRBD1 (6 bases). Deletions cut 0 bases from V and 1 base from J, with 11 bases between. Germline V lookup: CDR1 SGHRS, CDR2 YFSETQ. This CDR3 contains 15 residues. The CDR3 DNA follows: TGCGCCAGCAGCTTGGGTGGGGGCAAATCCTACGAGCAGTACTTC. It codes for CASSLGGGKSYEQYF. Supplemented by reference TRBV5-1 and TRBJ2-7, the full variable domain reads KAGVTQTPRYLIKTRGQQVTLSCSPISGHRSVSWYQQTPGQGLQFLFEYFSETQRNKGNFPGRFSGRQFSNSRSEMNVSTLELGDSALYLCASSLGGGKSYEQYFGPGTRLTVT.

The V and J genes are TRBV7-2 and TRBJ2-2, with D possibly matching TRBD2 (6 bases). Germline CDR1 is SGHTA and CDR2 is FQGNSA. The V and J ends lost 7 bases and 0 bases respectively, with 12 bases between them. CDR3 length equals 15 residues. Here the CDR3 DNA reads TGTGCCAGCACCCCTGGGGGGTCGAACACCGGGGAGCTGTTTTTT. Translation: CASTPGGSNTGELFF.

The chain carries TRBV10-2 and TRBJ1-5; TRBD1 agrees at 10 bases. The CDR3 contains 16 residues. Germline lookup yields CDR1 WSHSY and CDR2 SAAADI. The junction had 9 bases not matched to a gene; V was cut back by 5 bases and J by 5 bases. The CDR3 loop is CASSRGETGGDQPQHF. The CDR3 DNA sequence: TGCGCCAGCAGTCGGGGGGAGACAGGGGGCGATCAGCCCCAGCATTTT.

This chain's CDR3 is CASRSEANYGYTF. CDR3 sequence (DNA): TGTGCCAGCCGGTCAGAGGCAAACTATGGCTACACCTTC. The chain recombines TRBV6-5 with TRBJ1-2; D gene ambiguous. The CDR3 loop spans 13 amino acids. V was cut by 8 bases and J by 2 bases, with 12 bases left in between. CDR1 and CDR2 (germline): MNHEY, SVGAGI.

The rearrangement uses TRBV11-2 and TRBJ1-2; D uncertain. The V and J ends lost 0 bases and 7 bases respectively, with 18 bases between them. The CDR3 runs 16 residues. Germline CDR1 reads SGHAT; CDR2 reads FQNNGV. This CDR3 is CASSLDQAIIPRGYTF. The CDR3 nucleotides are TGTGCCAGCAGCTTAGATCAGGCGATTATTCCGCGTGGCTACACCTTC.

V gene TRBV7-9 combines with J gene TRBJ1-2, with TRBD1 as a possible D gene (5 bases). V shed 5 bases and J shed 5 bases, with 18 bases lying between them. The CDR3 runs 15 residues. Germline-derived CDR1 and CDR2 are SEHNR and FQNEAQ (reference sequence). CDR3 sequence: CASSDLGAGNYGYTF. In DNA form, the CDR3 reads TGTGCCAGCAGCGATCTTGGGGCAGGGAATTATGGCTACACCTTC.

The CDR3 protein is CASSDKGTGDYEQYF. The CDR3 DNA reads TGTGCCAGTAGTGATAAGGGGACAGGTGACTACGAGCAGTACTTC. The chain recombines TRBV19 with TRBJ2-7; TRBD1 matches at 8 bases. The CDR3 has 15 residues. Germline V gene data show CDR1 as LNHDA and CDR2 as SQIVND (reference sequence). V lost 5 bases and J lost 3; bases outside the gene matches: 9.

The V and J genes are TRBV30 and TRBJ1-5, with D perhaps matching TRBD1 (5 bases). The CDR3 runs to 17 residues. V lost 1 base to trimming and J lost 2 bases, with 18 bases between them. Looked up from germline, CDR1 is GTSNPN and CDR2 is SVGIG (reference sequence). This CDR3 reads CAWSGPRGNWGNQPQHF. As DNA, the CDR3 is TGTGCCTGGAGTGGCCCGCGGGGGAATTGGGGCAATCAGCCCCAGCATTTT.

The rearrangement uses TRBV9 and TRBJ2-1, with D possibly matching TRBD2 (5 bases). Germline assignment: CDR1 SGDLS and CDR2 YYNGEE. The ends were cut back, 0 bases at V and 10 bases at J, with 11 bases in the middle. There are 13 residues in the CDR3. CDR3 sequence (DNA): TGTGCCAGCAGCGTAGCCGGGGTGAGGGAGCAGTTCTTC. This sequence encodes CASSVAGVREQFF.

The J gene is TRBJ1-2, the V gene TRBV2; 8 positions agree with TRBD1. Germline lookup yields CDR1 SNHLY and CDR2 FYNNEI. CDR3 length: 13 residues. The J segment lost 3 bases and the V segment lost 9 bases, leaving 6 bases of the junction unmatched. As DNA, the CDR3 is TGTGCCAGGAGGACAGGGTTTTACTATGGCTACACCTTC. Translating gives CARRTGFYYGYTF.

This chain joins TRBV7-9 and TRBJ2-3; unclear D gene. Trimming removed 4 bases at V and 2 bases at J, with 4 bases between. The CDR3 runs 12 residues. Per germline, CDR1 SEHNR and CDR2 FQNEAQ (reference sequence). CDR3 coding DNA: TGTGCCAGCAGCTACAACACAGATACGCAGTATTTT. It yields the protein CASSYNTDTQYF.

In the case of this clone: Relative to the germline gene, one junction end is altered; a read error may explain this. The chain links TRBV7-7 to TRBJ1-1; tentative D call: TRBD1 (5 bases). The length of the CDR3 is 13 residues. The germline V gene has CDR1 SSHAT and CDR2 FNYEAQ (reference sequence). The CDR3 coding sequence is TGTGCTAGCAGCTTACGGGGGGGGACTGAAGCTTTCTTT. Amino acids: CASSLRGGTEAFF.